The clone carrying this T cell receptor (beta chain) appeared a few times. Antigen: not known. The entry originates in a study of T cell repertoires in cytomegalovirus infection. Study information: Through public TCR beta signatures, both CMV infection and matching HLA type were indicated. Study-wide points: The cumulative frequency of public TCR beta families identified carriers of CMV plus the relevant HLA. Ex vivo responses were dominated by HLA-C-restricted CMV-specific TCR beta clonotypes.

One entry per CDR3 protein, called by TCRdb with MiXCR from the reads. The sample includes fewer than 250,000 distinct CDR3 sequences, over 9% of them seen just once. V lost 10 bases and J 1 base, leaving 16 bases between the germline ends. Per the germline V gene, CDR1 is ENHRY and CDR2 is SYGVKD. The CDR3 totals 14 residues. The chain has TRBV10-3 and TRBJ2-5; D gene uncertain. Material for sequencing was PBMCs. The origin of this receptor is a human donor in good health (CMV status not recorded). Some clones in this sample may be carry-over from other donors' samples. Here the CDR3 reads CATGDVRFQETQYF. CDR3 bases: TGTGCCACCGGTGACGTTCGGTTCCAAGAGACCCAGTACTTC.